The 3 T cell receptor beta chains below come from one sample, sequenced in a study of blood T cell repertoires in COVID-19 (dated by TCRdb to about 2020). The library was built by means of the immunoSEQ multiplex PCR assay. TCRdb limited this immuneACCESS table to in-frame rearrangements with V and J called. A share of clones is missing; checked studies link under half to unresolved V genes, and the rest is unexplained. The sample table lists around 300,000 clones, around nine tenths of them with a count of one. The ten largest make up 1% of the sample. What was sequenced was peripheral blood. The receptor set was obtained from a man aged 50 to 59 with active or convalescent COVID-19.

This rearrangement joins TRBV5-1 to TRBJ1-5, with 9 bases identical to TRBD1. Germline V gene sequence: CDR1 SGHRS, CDR2 YFSETQ. Trimming removed 4 bases from V and 3 bases from J; junction bases left unmatched: 8. The CDR3 is 16 amino acids. The DNA for the CDR3 is TGCGCCAGCAGCCCGGGGGGACAGGGCCCCAATCAGCCCCAGCATTTT. This translates into CASSPGGQGPNQPQHF.

The chain employs TRBV4-2 and TRBJ2-1, with 12 bases aligning to TRBD2. The ends lost 1 base at V and 7 bases at J; junction bases unmatched: 5. The germline gives CDR1 LGHNA, CDR2 YNFKEQ. This CDR3 is 16 amino acids long. The CDR3 bases are TGTGCCAGCAGCCAAGGGCTAGCGGGGGGGCAAAATGAGCAGTTCTTC. Its protein product is CASSQGLAGGQNEQFF.

The count of this clone is one. V usage is TRBV4-2 and J usage is TRBJ2-7; 11 bases are a match to TRBD2. The V segment lost 0 bases and the J segment 3 bases; nucleotides outside the gene matches: 10. The CDR3 is 18 amino acids. The V gene's germline CDR1 is LGHNA and CDR2 YNFKEQ. CDR3 sequence: CASSQDRVTSGRFYEQYF. In DNA, the CDR3 is TGTGCCAGCAGCCAAGATCGGGTAACTAGCGGGAGATTCTACGAGCAGTACTTC.